Described below is a single TCR beta chain sequence and its context. The data stem from a study of blood T cell repertoires in COVID-19. The CDR3 is 15 amino acids. Per germline, CDR1 KGHSH and CDR2 LQKENI. J lost 2 bases, V lost 6 bases, and 5 bases had no gene match. The protocol was immunoSEQ multiplex PCR, while the TCRdb copy is restricted to in-frame clones and leaves out a portion. Of roughly 230,000 clones in the sample, roughly 89% are singletons; the top ten hold almost 4%. V is TRBV18 and J is TRBJ1-5; 9 positions match TRBD1. This receptor was taken from a woman younger than 45 with acute COVID-19. Sample: PBMCs or T cells enriched from blood (not recorded which). CDR3 bases: TGTGCCAGCTCGGACACAGGGGGCGGCAATCAGCCCCAGCATTTT. Translating gives CASSDTGGGNQPQHF. Combining the CDR3 with reference TRBV18 and TRBJ1-5 gives the whole variable domain NAGVMQNPRHLVRRRGQEARLRCSPMKGHSHVYWYRQLPEEGLKFMVYLQKENIIDESGMPKERFSAEFPKEGPSILRIQQVVRGDSAAYFCASSDTGGGNQPQHFGDGTRLSIL.